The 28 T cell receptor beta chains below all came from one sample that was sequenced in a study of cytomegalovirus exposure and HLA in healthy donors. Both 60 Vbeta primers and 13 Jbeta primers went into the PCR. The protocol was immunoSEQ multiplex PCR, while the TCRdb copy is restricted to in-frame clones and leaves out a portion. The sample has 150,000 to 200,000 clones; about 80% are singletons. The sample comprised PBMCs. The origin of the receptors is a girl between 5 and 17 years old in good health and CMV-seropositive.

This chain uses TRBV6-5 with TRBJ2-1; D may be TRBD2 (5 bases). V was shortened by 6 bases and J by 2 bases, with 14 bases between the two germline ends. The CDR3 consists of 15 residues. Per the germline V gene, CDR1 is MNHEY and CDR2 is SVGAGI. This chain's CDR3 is CASRPLGVAYNEQFF. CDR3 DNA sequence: TGTGCCAGCAGGCCCCTCGGGGTGGCCTACAATGAGCAGTTCTTC.

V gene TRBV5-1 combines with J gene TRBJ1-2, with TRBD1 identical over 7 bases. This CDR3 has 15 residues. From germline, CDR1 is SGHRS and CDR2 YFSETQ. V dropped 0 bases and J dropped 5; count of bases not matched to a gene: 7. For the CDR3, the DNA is TGCGCCAGCAGCTTGGGGACAGGAGGAGTGTATGGCTACACCTTC. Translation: CASSLGTGGVYGYTF.

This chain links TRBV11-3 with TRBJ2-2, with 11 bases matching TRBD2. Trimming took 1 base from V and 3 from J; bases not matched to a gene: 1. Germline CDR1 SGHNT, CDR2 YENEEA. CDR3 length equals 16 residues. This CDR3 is CASSLGGLADTGELFF. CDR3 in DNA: TGTGCCAGCAGCTTAGGGGGACTAGCGGACACCGGGGAGCTGTTTTTT. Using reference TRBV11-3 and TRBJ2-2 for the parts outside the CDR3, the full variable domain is EAGVVQSPRYKIIEKKQPVAFWCNPISGHNTLYWYLQNLGQGPELLIRYENEEAVDDSQLPKDRFSAERLKGVDSTLKIQPAELGDSAVYLCASSLGGLADTGELFFGEGSRLTVL.

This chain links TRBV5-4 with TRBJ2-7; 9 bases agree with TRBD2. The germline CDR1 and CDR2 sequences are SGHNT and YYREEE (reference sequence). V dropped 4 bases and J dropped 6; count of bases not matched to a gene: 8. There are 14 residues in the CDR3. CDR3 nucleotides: TGTGCCAGCAGCCCCGGGACTAGCCTTAGCGAGCAGTACTTC. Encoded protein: CASSPGTSLSEQYF.

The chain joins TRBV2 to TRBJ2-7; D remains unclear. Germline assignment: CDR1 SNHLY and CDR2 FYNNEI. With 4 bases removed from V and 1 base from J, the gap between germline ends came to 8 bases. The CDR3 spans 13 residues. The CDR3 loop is CASSGLGSYEQYF. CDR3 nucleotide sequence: TGTGCCAGCAGTGGACTGGGTTCCTACGAGCAGTACTTC.

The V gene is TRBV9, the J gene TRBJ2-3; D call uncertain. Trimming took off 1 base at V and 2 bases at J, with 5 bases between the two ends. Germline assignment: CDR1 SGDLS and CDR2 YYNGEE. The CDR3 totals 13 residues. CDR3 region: CASSVLNTDTQYF. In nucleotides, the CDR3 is TGTGCCAGCAGCGTACTAAACACAGATACGCAGTATTTT.

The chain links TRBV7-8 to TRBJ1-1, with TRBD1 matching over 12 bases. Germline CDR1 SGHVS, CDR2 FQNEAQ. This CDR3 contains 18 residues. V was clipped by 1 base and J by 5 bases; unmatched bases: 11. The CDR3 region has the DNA TGTGCCAGCAGCTTAGTATGGGGGACAGGGGGCGTTTGGACTGAAGCTTTCTTT. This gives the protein CASSLVWGTGGVWTEAFF.

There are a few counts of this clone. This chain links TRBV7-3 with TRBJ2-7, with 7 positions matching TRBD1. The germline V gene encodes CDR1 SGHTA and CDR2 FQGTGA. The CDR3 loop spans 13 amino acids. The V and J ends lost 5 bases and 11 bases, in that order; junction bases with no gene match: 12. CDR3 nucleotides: TGTGCCAGCAGCCCTCAAGGGGGCGGAGTTAAGTACTTC. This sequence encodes CASSPQGGGVKYF.

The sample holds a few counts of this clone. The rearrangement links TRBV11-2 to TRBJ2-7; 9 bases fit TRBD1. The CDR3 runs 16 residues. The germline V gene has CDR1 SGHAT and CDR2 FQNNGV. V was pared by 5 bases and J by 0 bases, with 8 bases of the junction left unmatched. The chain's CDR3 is CASSMPDRGSSYEQYF. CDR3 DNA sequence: TGTGCCAGCAGCATGCCTGACAGGGGGAGCTCCTACGAGCAGTACTTC.

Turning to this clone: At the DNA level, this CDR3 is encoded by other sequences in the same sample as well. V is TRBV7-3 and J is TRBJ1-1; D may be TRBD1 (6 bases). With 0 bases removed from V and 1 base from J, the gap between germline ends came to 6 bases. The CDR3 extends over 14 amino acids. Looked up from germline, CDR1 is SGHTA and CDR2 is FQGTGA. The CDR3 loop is CASSLTGGNTEAFF. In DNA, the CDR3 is TGTGCCAGCAGCTTAACAGGGGGGAACACTGAAGCTTTCTTT.

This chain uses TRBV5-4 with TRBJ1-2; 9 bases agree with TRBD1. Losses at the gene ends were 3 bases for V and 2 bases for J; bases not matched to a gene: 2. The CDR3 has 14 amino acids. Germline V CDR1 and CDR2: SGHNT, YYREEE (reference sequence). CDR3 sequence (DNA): TGTGCCAGCAGCTCCGGACAGGGGAACTATGGCTACACCTTC. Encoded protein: CASSSGQGNYGYTF.

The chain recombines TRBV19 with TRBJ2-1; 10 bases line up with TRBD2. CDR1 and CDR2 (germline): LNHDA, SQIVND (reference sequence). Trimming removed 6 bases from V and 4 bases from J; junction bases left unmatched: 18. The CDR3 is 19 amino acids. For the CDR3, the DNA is TGTGCCAGTAGAACAAAATTCACTCCGGGACTAGCGAATTACAATGAGCAGTTCTTC. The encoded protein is CASRTKFTPGLANYNEQFF.

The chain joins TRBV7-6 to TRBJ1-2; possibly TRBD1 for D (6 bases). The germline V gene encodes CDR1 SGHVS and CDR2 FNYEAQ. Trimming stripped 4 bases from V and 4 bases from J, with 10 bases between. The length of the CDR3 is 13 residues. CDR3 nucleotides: TGTGCCAGCAGCTCGGCCAGGGGCTATGGCTACACCTTC. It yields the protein CASSSARGYGYTF. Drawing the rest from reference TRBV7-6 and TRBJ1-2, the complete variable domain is GAGVSQSPRYKVTKRGQDVALRCDPISGHVSLYWYRQALGQGPEFLTYFNYEAQQDKSGLPNDRFSAERPEGSISTLTIQRTEQRDSAMYRCASSSARGYGYTFGSGTRLTVV.

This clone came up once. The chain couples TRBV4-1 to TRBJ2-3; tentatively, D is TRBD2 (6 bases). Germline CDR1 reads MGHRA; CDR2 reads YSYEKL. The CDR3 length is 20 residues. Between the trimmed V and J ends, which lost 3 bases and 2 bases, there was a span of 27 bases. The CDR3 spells CASSHRWDRMGGTFTDTQYF. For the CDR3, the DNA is TGCGCCAGCAGCCACCGGTGGGATAGGATGGGGGGAACCTTCACAGATACGCAGTATTTT.

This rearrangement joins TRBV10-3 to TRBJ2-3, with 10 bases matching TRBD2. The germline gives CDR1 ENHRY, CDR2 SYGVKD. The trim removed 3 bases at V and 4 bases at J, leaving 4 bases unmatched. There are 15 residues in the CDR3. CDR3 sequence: CAISEAAGGPDTQYF. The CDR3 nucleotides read TGTGCCATCAGTGAAGCAGCGGGGGGGCCAGATACGCAGTATTTT.

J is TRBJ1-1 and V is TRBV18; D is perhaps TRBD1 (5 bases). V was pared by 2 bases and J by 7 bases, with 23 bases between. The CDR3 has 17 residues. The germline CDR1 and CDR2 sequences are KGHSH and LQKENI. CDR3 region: CASSPNSPLAGNNEAFF. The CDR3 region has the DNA TGTGCCAGCTCACCAAACAGTCCTCTGGCAGGGAATAATGAAGCTTTCTTT. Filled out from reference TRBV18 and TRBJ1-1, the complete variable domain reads NAGVMQNPRHLVRRRGQEARLRCSPMKGHSHVYWYRQLPEEGLKFMVYLQKENIIDESGMPKERFSAEFPKEGPSILRIQQVVRGDSAAYFCASSPNSPLAGNNEAFFGQGTRLTVV.

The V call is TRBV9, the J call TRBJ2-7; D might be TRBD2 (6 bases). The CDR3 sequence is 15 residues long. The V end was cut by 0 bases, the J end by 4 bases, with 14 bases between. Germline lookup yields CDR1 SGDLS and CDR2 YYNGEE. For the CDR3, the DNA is TGTGCCAGCAGCGTAGGCCCTAGCGCCCAGTACGAGCAGTACTTC. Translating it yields CASSVGPSAQYEQYF.

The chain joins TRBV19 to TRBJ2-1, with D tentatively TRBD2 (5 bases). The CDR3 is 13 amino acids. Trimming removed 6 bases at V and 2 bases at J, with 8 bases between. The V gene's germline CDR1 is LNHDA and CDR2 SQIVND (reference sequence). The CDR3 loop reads CASSRGTYNEQFF. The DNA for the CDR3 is TGTGCCAGTAGCCGAGGGACCTACAATGAGCAGTTCTTC. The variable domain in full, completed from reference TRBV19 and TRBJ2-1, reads DGGITQSPKYLFRKEGQNVTLSCEQNLNHDAMYWYRQDPGQGLRLIYYSQIVNDFQKGDIAEGYSVSREKKESFPLTVTSAQKNPTAFYLCASSRGTYNEQFFGPGTRLTVL.

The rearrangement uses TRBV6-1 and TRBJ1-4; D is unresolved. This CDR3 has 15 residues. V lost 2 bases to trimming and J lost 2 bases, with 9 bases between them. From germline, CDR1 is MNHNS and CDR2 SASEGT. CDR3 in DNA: TGTGCCAGCAGTGAAATCGCGGGGACTAATGAAAAACTGTTTTTT. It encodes CASSEIAGTNEKLFF.

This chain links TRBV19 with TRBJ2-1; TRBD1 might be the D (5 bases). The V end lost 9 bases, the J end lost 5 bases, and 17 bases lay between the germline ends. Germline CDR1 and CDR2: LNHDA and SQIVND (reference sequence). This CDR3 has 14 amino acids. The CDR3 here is CASVIGQGDNEQFF. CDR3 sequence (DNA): TGTGCCAGCGTCATCGGGCAGGGCGACAATGAGCAGTTCTTC.

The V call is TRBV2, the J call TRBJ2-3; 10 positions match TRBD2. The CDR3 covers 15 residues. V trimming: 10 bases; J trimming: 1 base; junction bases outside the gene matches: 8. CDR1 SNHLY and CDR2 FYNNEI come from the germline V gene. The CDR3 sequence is CAISSGRDRTDTQYF. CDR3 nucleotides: TGTGCCATATCTAGCGGGAGAGACCGCACAGATACGCAGTATTTT.

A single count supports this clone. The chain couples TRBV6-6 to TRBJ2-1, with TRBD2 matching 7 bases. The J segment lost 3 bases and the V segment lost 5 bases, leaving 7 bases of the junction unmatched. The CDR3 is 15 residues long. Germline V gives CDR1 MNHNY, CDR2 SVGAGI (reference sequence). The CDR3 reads CASSLRAGLYNEQFF. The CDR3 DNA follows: TGTGCCAGCAGTCTTCGAGCGGGACTCTACAATGAGCAGTTCTTC.

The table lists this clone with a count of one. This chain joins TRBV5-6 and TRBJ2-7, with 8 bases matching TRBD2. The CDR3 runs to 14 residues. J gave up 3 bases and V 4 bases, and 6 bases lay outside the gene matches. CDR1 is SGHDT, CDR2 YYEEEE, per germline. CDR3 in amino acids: CASSRAGGFYEQYF. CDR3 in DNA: TGTGCCAGCAGCCGGGCGGGGGGCTTCTACGAGCAGTACTTC.

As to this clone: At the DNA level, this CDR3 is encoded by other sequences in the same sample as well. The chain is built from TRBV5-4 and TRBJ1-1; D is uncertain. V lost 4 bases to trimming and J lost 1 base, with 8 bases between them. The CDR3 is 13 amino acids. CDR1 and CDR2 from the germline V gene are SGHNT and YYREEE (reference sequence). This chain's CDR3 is CASSLRGNTEAFF. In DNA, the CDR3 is TGTGCCAGCAGCCTACGGGGGAACACTGAAGCTTTCTTT. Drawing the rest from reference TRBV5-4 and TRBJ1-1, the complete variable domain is ETGVTQSPTHLIKTRGQQVTLRCSSQSGHNTVSWYQQALGQGPQFIFQYYREEENGRGNFPPRFSGLQFPNYSSELNVNALELDDSALYLCASSLRGNTEAFFGQGTRLTVV.

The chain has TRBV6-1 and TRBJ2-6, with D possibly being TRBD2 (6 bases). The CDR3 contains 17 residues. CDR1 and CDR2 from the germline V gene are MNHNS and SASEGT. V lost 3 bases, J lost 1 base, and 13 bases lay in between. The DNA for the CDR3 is TGTGCCAGCAGTGATTGGCAGGGAGGATCTGGGGCCAACGTCCTGACTTTC. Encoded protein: CASSDWQGGSGANVLTF.

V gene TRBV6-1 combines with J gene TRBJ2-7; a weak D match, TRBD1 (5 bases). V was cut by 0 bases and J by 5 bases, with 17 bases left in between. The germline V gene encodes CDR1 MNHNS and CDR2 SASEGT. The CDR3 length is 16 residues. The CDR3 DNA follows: TGTGCCAGCAGTGAAGCTACCGGGCTAGGGGTGGACGAGCAGTACTTC. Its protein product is CASSEATGLGVDEQYF.

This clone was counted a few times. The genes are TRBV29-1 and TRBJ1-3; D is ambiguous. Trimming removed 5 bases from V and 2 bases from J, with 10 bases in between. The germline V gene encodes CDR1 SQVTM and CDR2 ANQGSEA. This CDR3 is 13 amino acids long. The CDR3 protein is CSVPGGAGNTIYF. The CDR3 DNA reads TGCAGCGTTCCGGGAGGTGCTGGAAACACCATATATTTT.

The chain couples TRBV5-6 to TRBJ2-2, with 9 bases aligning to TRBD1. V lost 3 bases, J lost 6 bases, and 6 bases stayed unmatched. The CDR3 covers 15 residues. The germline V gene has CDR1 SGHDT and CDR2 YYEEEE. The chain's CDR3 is CASSSLDRGAGELFF. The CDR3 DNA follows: TGTGCCAGCAGCTCACTGGACAGGGGAGCCGGGGAGCTGTTTTTT.